The rows below give T cell receptor beta chains drawn from one sample of a study of regulatory T cells in long-lasting Graves disease. TCRdb re-called the multiplex PCR reads through MiXCR, storing one row per CDR3 protein. The repertoire holds about 470,000 distinct CDR3 sequences, with less than 25% as singletons. The specimen was peripheral blood mononuclear cells (PBMCs), collected when the disease was refractory, from a patient treated with antithyroid drugs. The receptors were gathered from a female donor with Graves disease. Both conserved end residues are part of each CDR3. The D gene is left open where the match is weak. The size field is filled for only some rows; it gives once, few, many or a size class.

V gene,clone size,D gene,J gene,CDR3 DNA,CDR3 protein
TRBV2,many,.,TRBJ1-6,TGTGCCAGCACCTACTATAATTCACCCCTCCACTTT,CASTYYNSPLHF
TRBV5-1,many,.,TRBJ1-1,TGCGCCAGCAGCTTGGGTGACAGGAGGGTTACTGAAGCTTTCTTT,CASSLGDRRVTEAFF
TRBV6-1,.,.,TRBJ1-4,TGTGCCACCCGCAGGGATGAAAAACTGTTTTTT,CATRRDEKLFF
TRBV14,few,.,TRBJ1-1,TGTGCCAGCAGCCCGTGGATGGATTCCAACACTGAAGCTTTCTTT,CASSPWMDSNTEAFF
TRBV29-1,many,.,TRBJ1-2,TGCAGCGTCGGCTCAGCGGACCAACTCGGCTACACCTTC,CSVGSADQLGYTF
TRBV27,many,.,TRBJ2-7,TGTGCCTCCCGGTTTCTGGGCACTAACTACGAGCAGTACTTC,CASRFLGTNYEQYF
TRBV6-2/TRBV6-3,few,TRBD2,TRBJ2-1,TGTGCCAGCGGGGGGGGCAATGAGCAGTTCTTC,CASGGGNEQFF
TRBV12-3/TRBV12-4,many,.,TRBJ1-1,TGTGCCAGCAGTCCACGCGTTTTTGGTGGCGGTGAAGCTTTCTTT,CASSPRVFGGGEAFF
TRBV2,many,TRBD1,TRBJ1-4,TGTGCCAGCCGTCGGACAGGGAATGAAAAACTGTTTTTT,CASRRTGNEKLFF
TRBV28,.,.,TRBJ2-1,TGTGCCAGCAGTTTACAGGGAAATGAGCAGTTCTTC,CASSLQGNEQFF
TRBV20-1,few,.,TRBJ2-7,TGCAGTTCGGCCGGGACACACTCATCCTACGAGCAGTACTTC,CSSAGTHSSYEQYF
TRBV5-4,many,.,TRBJ2-5,TGTGCCATGTTAGGCCAGGAAGAAGAGACCCAGTACTTC,CAMLGQEEETQYF
TRBV5-1,many,.,TRBJ2-7,TGCGCCAGCAGCTTGATGGGGAGCTCCTACGAGCAGTACTTC,CASSLMGSSYEQYF
TRBV11-2,few,TRBD2,TRBJ2-7,TGTGCCAGCAGCCCTGGATGGTGGGAGGGCCGCGAGCAGTACTTC,CASSPGWWEGREQYF
TRBV6-1,.,.,TRBJ1-1,TGTGCCAGCAGGGTCACAGGGATCACTGAAGCTTTCTTT,CASRVTGITEAFF
TRBV11-2,.,TRBD1,TRBJ2-2,TGTGCCAGCAGGCGAGAGACAGGGGGGGGAGGGGAGCTGTTTTTT,CASRRETGGGGELFF
TRBV7-8,many,.,TRBJ1-1,TGTGCCAGCAGCTTAATAAAGACTGAAGCTTTCTTT,CASSLIKTEAFF
TRBV6-2/TRBV6-3,many,.,TRBJ2-7,TGTGCCAGCAGTTACTTTCGGATCGGCGACGGTTACTCCTACGAGCAGTACTTC,CASSYFRIGDGYSYEQYF
TRBV28,.,.,TRBJ1-5,TGTGCCAGCACCCTGGGGGGGCCAGGTAGCAATCAGCCCCAGCATTTT,CASTLGGPGSNQPQHF
TRBV6-2/TRBV6-3,.,TRBD2,TRBJ2-5,TGTGCCAGCAGGTCTCCCGGGACTAGCGGAACCCAGTACTTC,CASRSPGTSGTQYF
TRBV3-1,many,.,TRBJ1-4,TGTGCCAGCAGCCATAATCATGAAAAACTGTTTTTT,CASSHNHEKLFF
TRBV27,.,TRBD1,TRBJ1-2,TGTGCCAGCAGTTTCTCCGGGACAGGGGTGGCGGACTATGGCTACACCTTC,CASSFSGTGVADYGYTF
TRBV7-9,few,.,TRBJ1-4,TGTGCCAGCAGCTTAGTGAACGGGGATGAAAAACTGTTTTTT,CASSLVNGDEKLFF
TRBV5-5,few,.,TRBJ2-7,TGTGCCAGCAGCTTGGGGGTCAGGGGCAGCTACGAGCAGTACTTC,CASSLGVRGSYEQYF